Below, one TCR beta chain is given with its context. No antigen is known for it. The record originates from a study of CD8+ T cells in alopecia areata. Across the study: Treated patients took oral tofacitinib at 5 to 10 mg twice daily.

RNA, once extracted, was reverse transcribed into cDNA for use as the sequencing template. Here immunoSEQ multiplex PCR was the method, and the copy in TCRdb shows in-frame clones only, minus some. The sample carries around 180,000 clones, around 64% recorded once. Findings and limits, study-wide: Throughout tofacitinib, many expanded lesional clones continued to persist in scalp and blood. Because one nonresponder was included, the link of baseline CD8+ expansion to response is considered uncertain.

Treatment given: oral pan-JAK inhibitor, 5-10 mg twice daily. The origin of this receptor is a human donor with alopecia areata. The sequencing used CD4+ T cells sorted from blood, collected around week 49, from a patient treated with tofacitinib.

This chain's CDR3 is CASGAGFTSYNSPLHF. The CDR3 DNA sequence: TGTGCCAGCGGGGCGGGGTTCACCTCCTATAATTCACCCCTCCACTTT. This chain connects TRBV6-6 to TRBJ1-6; D is possibly TRBD1 (5 bases). V lost 8 bases to trimming and J lost 0 bases, with 14 bases between them. The CDR3 contains 16 residues. Germline V gene lookup returns CDR1 MNHNY and CDR2 SVGAGI (reference sequence).